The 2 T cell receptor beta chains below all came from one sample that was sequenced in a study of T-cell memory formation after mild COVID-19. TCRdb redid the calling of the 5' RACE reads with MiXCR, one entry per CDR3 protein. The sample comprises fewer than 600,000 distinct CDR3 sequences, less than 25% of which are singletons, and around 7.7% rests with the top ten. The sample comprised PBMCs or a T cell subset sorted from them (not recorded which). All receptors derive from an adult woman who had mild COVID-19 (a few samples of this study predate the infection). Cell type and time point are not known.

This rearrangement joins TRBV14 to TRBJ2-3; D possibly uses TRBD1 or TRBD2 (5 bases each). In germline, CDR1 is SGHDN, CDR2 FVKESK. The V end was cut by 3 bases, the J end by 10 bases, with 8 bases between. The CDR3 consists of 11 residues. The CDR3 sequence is CASSHGTAQYF. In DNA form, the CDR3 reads TGTGCCAGCAGCCATGGGACCGCGCAGTATTTT.

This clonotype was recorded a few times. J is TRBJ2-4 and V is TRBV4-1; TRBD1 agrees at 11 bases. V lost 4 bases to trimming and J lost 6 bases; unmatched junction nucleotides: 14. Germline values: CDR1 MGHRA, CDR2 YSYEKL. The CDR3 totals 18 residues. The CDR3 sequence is CASSPRVRRTGGLNIQYF. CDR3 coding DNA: TGCGCCAGCAGCCCGCGAGTGCGCAGGACAGGGGGCTTAAACATTCAGTACTTC.